Listed below are T cell receptor beta chains from one sample, sequenced in a study of shared clonotypes between healthy human individuals. Repertoires were generated with immunoSEQ multiplex PCR, while TCRdb's copy carries only in-frame clones and drops some. In the table there are under 2,000,000 clones, about 95% of which are singletons. The sample consisted of naive CD8+ T cells sorted from blood. These TCRs come from a man between 18 and 29 years old in good health. CDR3s include the opening cysteine and the closing phenylalanine or tryptophan. D genes are given only for firm matches. A clone size is listed for some rows: how often the clone was seen (once, few, many), or a class if it is expanded.

DNA,CDR3,size,J,length,V,D
TGTGCCAGCAAGCCCACAGGGGGCGATCCTGGAAACACCATATATTTT,CASKPTGGDPGNTIYF,-,TRBJ1-3,16,TRBV5-6,TRBD1
TGTGCCAGCAGCGTAGAGGGACAGGCGAACACTGAAGCTTTCTTT,CASSVEGQANTEAFF,few,TRBJ1-1,15,TRBV9,TRBD1
TGTGCCAGCAGCGGGGGGTACAATGAGCAGTTCTTC,CASSGGYNEQFF,-,TRBJ2-1,12,TRBV11-3,-
TGTGCCAGCAGTTACTCGAAGCGGGGCACTGAAGCTTTCTTT,CASSYSKRGTEAFF,-,TRBJ1-1,14,TRBV6-5,-
TGTGCCAGCAGCCAAAGGGGGCACGGATACTACGAGCAGTACTTC,CASSQRGHGYYEQYF,-,TRBJ2-7,15,TRBV14,TRBD1
TGTGCCAGCAGCGCAACAGGGGCGCACGGCGGCTACACCTTC,CASSATGAHGGYTF,-,TRBJ1-2,14,TRBV9,TRBD1
TGTGCCAGCAGCTTCCCACTAGCGGGTTCTGAGCAGTTCTTC,CASSFPLAGSEQFF,-,TRBJ2-1,14,TRBV7-2,TRBD2
TGCAGCGTGGTGGGGGGCCTGGGATACGAGCAGTACTTC,CSVVGGLGYEQYF,-,TRBJ2-7,13,TRBV29-1,-
TGCGCCAGCAGCTCCCAGGGTTTGAGTGCCTACGAGCAGTACTTC,CASSSQGLSAYEQYF,-,TRBJ2-7,15,TRBV4-1,-
TGTGCCAGTAGTATCTTCGGGGGACCGTACGAGCAGTACTTC,CASSIFGGPYEQYF,-,TRBJ2-7,14,TRBV19,-
TGTGCCAGCAGTTTTTCAAGTAGCTCTGGAAACACCATATATTTT,CASSFSSSSGNTIYF,-,TRBJ1-3,15,TRBV28,-
TGCGCCAGCAGCTTGGTAGGACAGGGAGACACTGAAGCTTTCTTT,CASSLVGQGDTEAFF,-,TRBJ1-1,15,TRBV5-1,TRBD1
TGTGCCAGCAGTGGTCACGACAGGAACACTGAAGCTTTCTTT,CASSGHDRNTEAFF,once,TRBJ1-1,14,TRBV2,-
TGTGCCAGCAGTTACACCTCGGCTAACACCTATAATTCACCCCTCCACTTT,CASSYTSANTYNSPLHF,-,TRBJ1-6,17,TRBV27,-
TGTGCCAGTAGTCCTAGCCCGTGGGACGGCCACTATGGCTACACCTTC,CASSPSPWDGHYGYTF,-,TRBJ1-2,16,TRBV19,-
TGTGCCAGTAGTGAGAGTATAAACACTGAAGCTTTCTTT,CASSESINTEAFF,-,TRBJ1-1,13,TRBV19,-
TGTGCCAGCTCACCAACAGGGGGTACCTGGGAGCAGTACTTC,CASSPTGGTWEQYF,-,TRBJ2-7,14,TRBV18,TRBD1
TGTGCCAGCAGCTTAGGTGGGGGCCTTAACGAGCAGTACTTC,CASSLGGGLNEQYF,-,TRBJ2-7,14,TRBV7-9,-
TGTGCCATCAGCGCTAGCGGGAGCTACGAGCAGTACTTC,CAISASGSYEQYF,-,TRBJ2-7,13,TRBV10-3,TRBD2
TGTGCCAGCAGCTTGAGAGGGGGCGAGTACTACGAGCAGTACTTC,CASSLRGGEYYEQYF,-,TRBJ2-7,15,TRBV5-6,TRBD1
TGCGCCAGCAGCCAGGGGCCGAACACTGAAGCTTTCTTT,CASSQGPNTEAFF,-,TRBJ1-1,13,TRBV4-1,-
TGTGCCAGCAGCGCGCTCCCGGGCTACGAGCAGTACTTC,CASSALPGYEQYF,-,TRBJ2-7,13,TRBV5-4,-
TGTGCCAGCAGTGCAGGGTGGGGCACTGAAGCTTTCTTT,CASSAGWGTEAFF,-,TRBJ1-1,13,TRBV2,-
TGTGCCAGCAGCTTGGCAGGGGCCAACACTGAAGCTTTCTTT,CASSLAGANTEAFF,-,TRBJ1-1,14,TRBV5-8,-
TGCGCCAGCAGTGAAAGACCCGTTTCACTGAGCTCCTACAATGAGCAGTTCTTC,CASSERPVSLSSYNEQFF,once,TRBJ2-1,18,TRBV5-1,-
TGTGCCAGCAGCTTATCGCGGGGGTTCAGCACAGATACGCAGTATTTT,CASSLSRGFSTDTQYF,-,TRBJ2-3,16,TRBV11-3,TRBD2
TGTGCCAGCAGCATGCAGGGGTGGGATGGCTACACCTTC,CASSMQGWDGYTF,-,TRBJ1-2,13,TRBV5-4,-
TGCGCCAGCAGCCAGGGGACAGGGAGTTCACCCCTCCACTTT,CASSQGTGSSPLHF,-,TRBJ1-6,14,TRBV4-3,TRBD1
TGTGCCAGCAGCTTAAGTTTAAATGAGCAGTTCTTC,CASSLSLNEQFF,once,TRBJ2-1,12,TRBV7-2,-
TGTGCCAGCGACGGCGACAATGAGCAGTTCTTC,CASDGDNEQFF,-,TRBJ2-1,11,TRBV2,-
TGCGCCAGCAGCCAATGGCTAGCGGGAGGGGAGGACACCGGGGAGCTGTTTTTT,CASSQWLAGGEDTGELFF,-,TRBJ2-2,18,TRBV4-3,TRBD2
TGCGCCAGCAGCCAAGGGAATTCACCCCTCCACTTT,CASSQGNSPLHF,-,TRBJ1-6,12,TRBV4-1,-
TGTGCCAGCAGCTTAACGGGGGGCACAAGTTCACCCCTCCACTTT,CASSLTGGTSSPLHF,-,TRBJ1-6,15,TRBV7-3,-
TGTGCCAGCAGCTGGGGGGGGCTTAATGGCTACACCTTC,CASSWGGLNGYTF,-,TRBJ1-2,13,TRBV5-4,-
TGTGCCAGCAGTTACGACGGACAGGGCGGCGGGGAGCTGTTTTTT,CASSYDGQGGGELFF,-,TRBJ2-2,15,TRBV6-5,TRBD1
TGTGCCAGCAGCTTAGGGGGATCCGGGGAGCTGTTTTTT,CASSLGGSGELFF,-,TRBJ2-2,13,TRBV9,-
TGCGCCAGCAGCCAAGGGGGGGAGAACACTGAAGCTTTCTTT,CASSQGGENTEAFF,-,TRBJ1-1,14,TRBV4-1,-
TGTGCCAGTAGTATTGTCCTGCAGCCCCAGCATTTT,CASSIVLQPQHF,once,TRBJ1-5,12,TRBV19,-
TGTGCCAGCAGCTCCGTGGGGGGGATGAACACTGAAGCTTTCTTT,CASSSVGGMNTEAFF,-,TRBJ1-1,15,TRBV7-8,-
TGTGCCAGCGCGGGACAAGGGCTAGATGAAGCTTTCTTT,CASAGQGLDEAFF,-,TRBJ1-1,13,TRBV25-1,-
TGTGCCAGCAGCTTAAGTTCCGGGGACTGGGGCTACACCTTC,CASSLSSGDWGYTF,-,TRBJ1-2,14,TRBV11-2,-
TGTGCCAGTAGTATAGACCTCGCACAGGGGGCGTCCCTCTACGAGCAGTACTTC,CASSIDLAQGASLYEQYF,-,TRBJ2-7,18,TRBV19,TRBD1
TGTGCCAGCAGCTTACGGGAGGAGTCACCCCTCCACTTT,CASSLREESPLHF,few,TRBJ1-6,13,TRBV11-2,-
TGTGCCAGCTCGGGACAGGGCGTTAGCTCCTACGAGCAGTACTTC,CASSGQGVSSYEQYF,-,TRBJ2-7,15,TRBV18,TRBD1
TGCGCCAGCAGCTTGGGTGGGGGCTCCTACGAGCAGTACTTC,CASSLGGGSYEQYF,-,TRBJ2-7,14,TRBV5-1,-
TGTGCCAGCAGCAGTAGCGGGAGGCTCTACGAGCAGTACTTC,CASSSSGRLYEQYF,-,TRBJ2-7,14,TRBV7-2,TRBD2
TGCGCCAGCAGCCAAAGTAAGGGGGCAGTTTACGAGCAGTACTTC,CASSQSKGAVYEQYF,-,TRBJ2-7,15,TRBV4-1,TRBD1
TGTGCCAGCAGCTTGACTAGCGGATACAATGAGCAGTTCTTC,CASSLTSGYNEQFF,-,TRBJ2-1,14,TRBV6-1,TRBD2
TGTGCCAGCAGTGTAGGACGACTCTACGAGCAGTACTTC,CASSVGRLYEQYF,-,TRBJ2-7,13,TRBV6-1,-
TGTGCCAGCAGCCCCGATCGGGGAAGCGATACGCAGTATTTT,CASSPDRGSDTQYF,-,TRBJ2-3,14,TRBV13,-
TGTGCCTGGAGTGTAACCAGATCTGGAAACACCATATATTTT,CAWSVTRSGNTIYF,-,TRBJ1-3,14,TRBV30,-
TGTGCCAGCAGCCCCCTGTACGGGGGCGATCAGCCCCAGCATTTT,CASSPLYGGDQPQHF,-,TRBJ1-5,15,TRBV7-8,-